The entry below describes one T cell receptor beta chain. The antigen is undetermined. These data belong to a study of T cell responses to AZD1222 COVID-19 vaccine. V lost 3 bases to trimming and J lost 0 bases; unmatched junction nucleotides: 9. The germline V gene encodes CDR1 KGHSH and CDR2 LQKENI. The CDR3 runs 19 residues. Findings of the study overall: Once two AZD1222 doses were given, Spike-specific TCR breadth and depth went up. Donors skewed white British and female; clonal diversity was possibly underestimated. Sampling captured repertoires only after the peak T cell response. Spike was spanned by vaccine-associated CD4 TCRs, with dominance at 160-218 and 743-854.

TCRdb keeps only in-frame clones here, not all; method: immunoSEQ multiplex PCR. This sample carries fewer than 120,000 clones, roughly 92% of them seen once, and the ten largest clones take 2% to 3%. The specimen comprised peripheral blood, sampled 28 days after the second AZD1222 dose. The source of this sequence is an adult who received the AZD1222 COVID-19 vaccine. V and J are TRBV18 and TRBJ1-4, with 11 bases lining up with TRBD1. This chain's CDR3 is CASSPRTGGAPATNEKLFF. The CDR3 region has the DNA TGTGCCAGCTCACCTCGGACAGGGGGCGCCCCCGCAACTAATGAAAAACTGTTTTTT.